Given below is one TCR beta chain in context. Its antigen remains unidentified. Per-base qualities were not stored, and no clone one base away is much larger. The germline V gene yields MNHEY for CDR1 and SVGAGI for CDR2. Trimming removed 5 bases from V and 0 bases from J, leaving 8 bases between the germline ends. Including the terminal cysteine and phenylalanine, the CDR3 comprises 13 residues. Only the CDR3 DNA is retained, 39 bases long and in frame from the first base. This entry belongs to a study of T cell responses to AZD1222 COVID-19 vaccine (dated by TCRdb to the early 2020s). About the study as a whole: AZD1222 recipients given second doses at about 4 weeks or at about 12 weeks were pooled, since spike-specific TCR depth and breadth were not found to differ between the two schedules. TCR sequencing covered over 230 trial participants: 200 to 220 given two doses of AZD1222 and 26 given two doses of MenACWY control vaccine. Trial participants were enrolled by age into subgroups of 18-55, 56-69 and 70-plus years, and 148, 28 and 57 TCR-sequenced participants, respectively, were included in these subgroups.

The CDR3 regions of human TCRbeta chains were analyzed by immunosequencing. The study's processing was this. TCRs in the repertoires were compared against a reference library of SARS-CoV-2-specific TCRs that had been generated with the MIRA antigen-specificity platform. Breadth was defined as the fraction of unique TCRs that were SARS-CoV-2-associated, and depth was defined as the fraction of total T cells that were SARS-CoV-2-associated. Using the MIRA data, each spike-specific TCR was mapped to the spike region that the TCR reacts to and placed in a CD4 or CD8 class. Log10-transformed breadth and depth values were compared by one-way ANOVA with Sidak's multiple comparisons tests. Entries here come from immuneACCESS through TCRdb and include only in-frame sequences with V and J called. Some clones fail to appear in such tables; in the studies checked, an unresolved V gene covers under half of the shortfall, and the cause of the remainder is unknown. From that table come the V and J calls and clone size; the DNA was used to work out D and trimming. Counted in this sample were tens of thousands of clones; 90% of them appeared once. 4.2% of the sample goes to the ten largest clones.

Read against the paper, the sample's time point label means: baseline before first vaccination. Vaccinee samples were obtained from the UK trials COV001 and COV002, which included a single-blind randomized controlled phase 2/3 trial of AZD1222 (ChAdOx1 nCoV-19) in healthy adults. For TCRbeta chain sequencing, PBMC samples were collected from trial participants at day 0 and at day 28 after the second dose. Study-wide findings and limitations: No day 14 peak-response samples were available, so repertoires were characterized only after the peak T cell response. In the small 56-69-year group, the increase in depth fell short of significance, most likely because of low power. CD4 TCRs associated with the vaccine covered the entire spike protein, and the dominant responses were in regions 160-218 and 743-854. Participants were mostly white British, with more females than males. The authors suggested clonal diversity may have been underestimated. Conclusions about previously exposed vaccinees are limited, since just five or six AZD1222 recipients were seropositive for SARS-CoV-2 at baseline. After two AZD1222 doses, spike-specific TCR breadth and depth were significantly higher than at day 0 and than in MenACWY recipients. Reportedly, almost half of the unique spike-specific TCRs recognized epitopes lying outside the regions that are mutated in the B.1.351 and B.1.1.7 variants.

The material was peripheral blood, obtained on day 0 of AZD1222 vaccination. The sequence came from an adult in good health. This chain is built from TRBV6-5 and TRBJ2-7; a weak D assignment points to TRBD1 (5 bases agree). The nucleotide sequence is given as TGTGCCAGCAGTCCTGACAGCTCCTACGAGCAGTACTTC. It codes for CASSPDSSYEQYF.